This T cell receptor (beta chain) stems from a study of blood T cell repertoires in COVID-19. The germline V gene has CDR1 MDHEN and CDR2 SYDVKM. Trimming took off 4 bases at V and 3 bases at J, with 15 bases between the two ends. The CDR3 totals 15 residues. Libraries were prepared by immunoSEQ multiplex PCR; TCRdb keeps only in-frame clonotypes and omits some of them. Among about 410,000 clones listed, about nine tenths were seen once. The chain employs TRBV28 and TRBJ1-1; D call uncertain. The sample comprised peripheral blood. The clonotype originates from a woman aged 40 to 55 with COVID-19, enrolled during active disease. The CDR3 sequence: CASSSPPLDDTEAFF. CDR3 sequence (DNA): TGTGCCAGCAGTTCCCCCCCCCTAGATGACACTGAAGCTTTCTTT.